The 4 T cell receptor beta chains below were found in one sample sequenced in a study of cytomegalovirus exposure and HLA in healthy donors. 60 Vbeta and 13 Jbeta primers were used in PCR. Libraries were prepared by immunoSEQ multiplex PCR; TCRdb keeps only in-frame clonotypes and omits some of them. The sample holds under 300,000 clones, 86% seen once. Input material: PBMCs. These receptors were taken from a man aged 35-49 years in good health and CMV-seropositive.

This chain joins TRBV9 and TRBJ2-2, with 7 bases identical to TRBD1. The CDR3 loop spans 16 amino acids. CDR1 is SGDLS and CDR2 is YYNGEE in the germline V gene. The V gene end was trimmed by 4 bases and the J gene end by 1 base; junction bases not matched to a gene: 7. As DNA, the CDR3 is TGTGCCAGCAGCCCCCGACAGGGTCGGAACACCGGGGAGCTGTTTTTT. Translating it yields CASSPRQGRNTGELFF.

The chain combines TRBV4-3 with TRBJ2-7; weak D call: TRBD1 (5 bases). Germline values: CDR1 LGHNA, CDR2 YSLEER. V was shortened by 3 bases and J by 0 bases, with 9 bases between the two germline ends. The length of the CDR3 is 14 residues. The chain's CDR3 is CASSHKTASYEQYF. CDR3 in DNA: TGCGCCAGCAGCCACAAGACAGCCTCCTACGAGCAGTACTTC.

In nucleotides, the CDR3 is TGTGCCAGCAGTAGCGGGACTAGCGGGAGTTGGGGCGAGCAGTACTTC. This codes for CASSSGTSGSWGEQYF. The chain couples TRBV7-2 to TRBJ2-5, with TRBD2 identical over 14 bases. The J call may be incorrect, as the DNA end agrees better with TRBJ2-7. The germline V gene has CDR1 SGHTA and CDR2 FQGNSA. The CDR3 runs to 16 residues.

V gene TRBV7-8 combines with J gene TRBJ2-7, with 9 positions matching TRBD1. The CDR3 has 15 residues. Germline CDR1 reads SGHVS; CDR2 reads FQNEAQ. V trimming: 2 bases; J trimming: 2 bases; junction bases outside the gene matches: 4. In DNA, the CDR3 is TGTGCCAGCAGCTTACGGGGGACAGGGCCCTACGAGCAGTACTTC. It is translated as CASSLRGTGPYEQYF.